These 26 T cell receptor beta chains were all obtained from the same sample, sequenced in a study of vaccination effects on CD4 cells after COVID-19. CD4+ T cells specific for antigen were expanded with viral peptide pools by the ViraFEST assay before sequencing. After more than 8 days in culture, the CD4+ T cells were isolated. Participants were vaccinated with two doses of either the BNT162b2 or mRNA-1273 vaccine. No antigen is known for these receptors. The table came from immunoSEQ multiplex PCR; TCRdb's copy has only in-frame clones and leaves some out. The repertoire holds 20,000 to 30,000 clones, with 60% to 80% as singletons. Sequences were derived from CD4+ T cells from PBMCs cultured with SARS-CoV-2 spike peptides, sampled after COVID-19 vaccination. The receptors here all came from a human donor who received a COVID-19 vaccine.

The chain combines TRBV5-1 with TRBJ1-2; tentatively, D is TRBD1 (5 bases). Germline V CDR1 and CDR2: SGHRS, YFSETQ. The CDR3 consists of 14 residues. The ends were cut back, 0 bases at V and 3 bases at J, with 9 bases in the middle. DNA for the CDR3: TGCGCCAGCAGCTTGGGGGACCGACACTATGGCTACACCTTC. The encoded protein is CASSLGDRHYGYTF.

The V and J genes are TRBV10-3 and TRBJ2-1; 7 positions match TRBD1. Trimming at V came to 10 bases and at J to 3 bases, leaving 3 bases not matched to a gene. The germline V gene has CDR1 ENHRY and CDR2 SYGVKD. The CDR3 sequence is 12 residues long. The CDR3 nucleotides read TGTGCCACGTGGGACAGCTACAATGAGCAGTTCTTC. Amino acid sequence: CATWDSYNEQFF.

V is TRBV10-3 and J is TRBJ2-1; the D gene is possibly TRBD1 (5 bases). Germline CDR1 and CDR2: ENHRY and SYGVKD. V was trimmed by 9 bases and J by 8 bases, leaving 17 bases between them. This CDR3 has 13 residues. CDR3: CAIGEGVGDEQFF. The CDR3 DNA is TGTGCCATTGGGGAAGGGGTAGGCGATGAGCAGTTCTTC.

The V call is TRBV6-1, the J call TRBJ2-5, with D uncertain. Trimming took 2 bases from V and 2 from J, leaving 3 bases between them. The CDR3 consists of 12 residues. CDR1 is MNHNS, CDR2 SASEGT, per germline. CDR3 residues: CASSESQETQYF. CDR3 DNA sequence: TGTGCCAGCAGTGAAAGTCAAGAGACCCAGTACTTC.

This clone showed up just a few times. The CDR3 nucleotides are TGTGCCAGCTCACCGCAGCGACAGGGGGGCACCGGGGAGCTGTTTTTT. It codes for CASSPQRQGGTGELFF. The chain combines TRBV18 with TRBJ2-2, with 9 positions matching TRBD1. V shed 3 bases, J shed 4 bases, and the junction held 6 bases outside the gene matches. This CDR3 is 16 amino acids long. CDR1 KGHSH and CDR2 LQKENI come from the germline V gene.

The genes are TRBV4-1 and TRBJ2-2, with 9 bases fitting TRBD1. Germline V gives CDR1 MGHRA, CDR2 YSYEKL. The V gene end was trimmed by 5 bases and the J gene end by 6 bases; junction bases not matched to a gene: 4. The CDR3 is 14 amino acids. The CDR3 sequence is CASSSGQGAGELFF. In DNA, the CDR3 is TGCGCCAGCAGCTCGGGACAGGGCGCCGGGGAGCTGTTTTTT.

The rearrangement joins TRBV6-4 to TRBJ2-1; 8 nucleotides match TRBD1. The V gene end was trimmed by 3 bases and the J gene end by 7 bases; junction bases not matched to a gene: 8. The CDR3 has 15 residues. Germline CDR1 is MRHNA and CDR2 is SNTAGT. CDR3 residues: CASSDGQGNSNEQFF. CDR3 nucleotide sequence: TGTGCCAGCAGTGATGGACAGGGAAACTCTAATGAGCAGTTCTTC.

The chain employs TRBV3-1 (or the pseudogene TRBV3-2) and TRBJ2-5, with 8 positions matching TRBD2. V lost 0 bases, J lost 5 bases, and 11 bases stayed unmatched. Germline V gene data show CDR1 as LGHDT and CDR2 as YNNKEL (reference sequence). The CDR3 has 17 amino acids. The CDR3, as DNA: TGTGCCAGCAGCCAAGATCGAGCGGGAGTAGGTGGGGAGACCCAGTACTTC. The encoded protein is CASSQDRAGVGGETQYF.

In this sample, this clone is medium-sized. This rearrangement joins TRBV6-2 or TRBV6-3 to TRBJ1-1, with 7 bases identical to TRBD1. In germline, CDR1 is MNHEY, CDR2 SVGEGT. J gave up 1 base and V 4 bases, and 3 bases lay outside the gene matches. The length of the CDR3 is 14 residues. The CDR3 region has the DNA TGTGCCAGCAGTTTCGGGACAGCGAACACTGAAGCTTTCTTT. Translated, it gives CASSFGTANTEAFF.

This chain joins TRBV5-4 and TRBJ2-2; 10 bases agree with TRBD2. The germline V gene encodes CDR1 SGHNT and CDR2 YYREEE (reference sequence). This CDR3 has 17 amino acids. The J segment lost 4 bases and the V segment lost 1 base, leaving 7 bases of the junction unmatched. The CDR3 nucleotides are TGTGCCAGCAGCTTGCGTAGCGGGAGGTTCGTCACCGGGGAGCTGTTTTTT. The encoded protein is CASSLRSGRFVTGELFF.

V and J are TRBV7-9 and TRBJ2-4; D ambiguous. Germline CDR1 SEHNR, CDR2 FQNEAQ (reference sequence). Trimming cost V 1 base and J 6 bases, with 16 bases left between them. The CDR3 is 16 amino acids. The DNA of the CDR3 is TGTGCCAGCAGCTTAGTTTCTAGTTCAACCATAAACATTCAGTACTTC. This codes for CASSLVSSSTINIQYF. Complete variable domain (other parts from reference TRBV7-9 and TRBJ2-4): DTGVSQNPRHKITKRGQNVTFRCDPISEHNRLYWYRQTLGQGPEFLTYFQNEAQLEKSRLLSDRFSAERPKGSFSTLEIQRTEQGDSAMYLCASSLVSSSTINIQYFGAGTRLSVL.

DNA of the CDR3: TGTGCCAGCAGCTTAGCCCCCTGGGCAGGGAGTTCCAAAAACATTCAGTACTTC. Its protein product is CASSLAPWAGSSKNIQYF. The rearrangement links TRBV13 to TRBJ2-4; D may be TRBD1 or TRBD2 (5 bases each). The V gene lost 1 base and the J gene lost 2 bases, with 18 bases spanning the gap. The CDR3 loop spans 18 amino acids. The germline V gene encodes CDR1 PRHDT and CDR2 FYEKMQ (reference sequence). The full variable domain, rest sourced from reference TRBV13 and TRBJ2-4, is AAGVIQSPRHLIKEKRETATLKCYPIPRHDTVYWYQQGPGQDPQFLISFYEKMQSDKGSIPDRFSAQQFSDYHSELNMSSLELGDSALYFCASSLAPWAGSSKNIQYFGAGTRLSVL.

The gene calls are TRBV7-9 and TRBJ1-5; maybe TRBD1 (5 bases). The CDR3 covers 15 residues. Germline V gene lookup returns CDR1 SEHNR and CDR2 FQNEAQ (reference sequence). With 1 base removed from V and 3 bases from J, the gap between germline ends came to 10 bases. The chain's CDR3 is CASSLGQTDNQPQHF. The CDR3 DNA follows: TGTGCCAGCAGCTTAGGCCAGACAGACAATCAGCCCCAGCATTTT.

The chain uses TRBV5-1 and TRBJ1-4, with a tentative D call TRBD1 (5 bases). Germline lookup yields CDR1 SGHRS and CDR2 YFSETQ. Trimming removed 5 bases at V and 8 bases at J, with 19 bases between. This CDR3 spans 15 amino acids. CDR3 sequence: CASRLIGDSQEKLFF. CDR3 coding DNA: TGCGCCAGCAGGCTAATAGGGGACTCCCAGGAAAAACTGTTTTTT.

This chain connects TRBV6-5 to TRBJ1-1, with D perhaps TRBD1 (6 bases). The CDR3 contains 14 residues. Per germline, CDR1 MNHEY and CDR2 SVGAGI. Trimming shortened V by 6 bases and J by 2 bases, and 13 bases separated the two germline ends. CDR3 loop: CASRAQGRNTEAFF. The CDR3 DNA follows: TGTGCCAGCAGAGCTCAGGGGAGAAACACTGAAGCTTTCTTT.

This clone was counted a few times. The chain links TRBV7-9 to TRBJ1-2; 8 bases match TRBD1. Trimming removed 7 bases from V and 5 bases from J; junction bases left unmatched: 15. The CDR3 totals 16 residues. Germline V gene lookup returns CDR1 SEHNR and CDR2 FQNEAQ (reference sequence). CDR3 protein: CASTREKAGGGYGYTF. The CDR3 DNA reads TGTGCCAGCACCAGAGAAAAGGCAGGGGGCGGATATGGCTACACCTTC.

V gene TRBV19 combines with J gene TRBJ2-3; 7 nucleotides line up with TRBD1. Germline assignment: CDR1 LNHDA and CDR2 SQIVND (reference sequence). The CDR3 has 15 amino acids. V gave up 4 bases and J gave up 0 bases; unmatched junction bases: 4. The chain's CDR3 is CASSTSGQSTDTQYF. CDR3 nucleotide sequence: TGTGCCAGTAGTACCTCGGGACAGAGCACAGATACGCAGTATTTT.

This clone is judged medium-sized. This chain uses TRBV2 with TRBJ2-3, with D possibly TRBD1 on 6 matching bases. Germline V gives CDR1 SNHLY, CDR2 FYNNEI. The CDR3 spans 15 residues. V was clipped by 6 bases and J by 5 bases, with 18 bases between them. The CDR3 DNA follows: TGTGCCAGCAGCAATCAGGGGCGGTCTGGAGATACGCAGTATTTT. Translated: CASSNQGRSGDTQYF.

The V call is TRBV18, the J call TRBJ2-5; D is perhaps TRBD2 (6 bases). This CDR3 has 14 amino acids. The germline V and J ends were trimmed by 3 bases and 2 bases, with 10 bases remaining between them. The V gene's germline CDR1 is KGHSH and CDR2 LQKENI. CDR3 nucleotide sequence: TGTGCCAGCTCACCGTTAGCGGAACAAGAGACCCAGTACTTC. This encodes CASSPLAEQETQYF.

This clone was seen only once. This chain uses TRBV3-1 (or the pseudogene TRBV3-2) with TRBJ2-7, with 7 bases identical to TRBD1. The CDR3 spans 17 residues. Looked up from germline, CDR1 is LGHDT and CDR2 is YNNKEL (reference sequence). Germline trimming cut 0 bases from V and 0 bases from J; bases unmatched to any gene: 8. The CDR3 is CASSQDSGTDSSYEQYF. In DNA, the CDR3 is TGTGCCAGCAGCCAAGATTCCGGGACAGATAGCTCCTACGAGCAGTACTTC.

With respect to this clone: Germline is not matched at one junction end, which may reflect a read error. The gene calls are TRBV27 and TRBJ2-7, with D tentatively TRBD1 or TRBD2 (5 bases each). The CDR3 sequence is 14 residues long. Germline CDR1 MNHEY, CDR2 SMNVEV (reference sequence). This CDR3 reads CASGLPGTSYEQYF. The CDR3 coding sequence is TGTGCCAGTGGACTCCCGGGGACCTCCTATGAGCAGTACTTC.

The chain uses TRBV2 and TRBJ1-2; 8 bases are shared with TRBD1. The germline gives CDR1 SNHLY, CDR2 FYNNEI. This CDR3 is 14 amino acids long. After removal of 6 bases from V and 2 bases from J, the junction contained 5 bases not matched to a gene. The CDR3 DNA reads as TGTGCCAGCAGCCCGACAGGGGTCAACTATGGCTACACCTTC. Protein: CASSPTGVNYGYTF.

This clone showed up just a few times. DNA for the CDR3: TGTGCCAGCAGTTACGGCCGAAATCAGCCCCAGCATTTT. This sequence encodes CASSYGRNQPQHF. The V call is TRBV6-5, the J call TRBJ1-5; D not certain. The V gene's germline CDR1 is MNHEY and CDR2 SVGAGI. The CDR3 spans 13 residues. Trimming removed 2 bases from V and 4 bases from J, with 6 bases in between.

This clone was found once. The chain links TRBV4-1 to TRBJ1-4; 10 nucleotides align to TRBD1. CDR1 is MGHRA and CDR2 is YSYEKL in the germline V gene. This CDR3 contains 16 residues. The J segment lost 5 bases and the V segment lost 3 bases, leaving 6 bases of the junction unmatched. CDR3 in DNA: TGCGCCAGCAGCCAGGTTGGGACAGGGGTAAATGAAAAACTGTTTTTT. This sequence encodes CASSQVGTGVNEKLFF.

V is TRBV4-2 and J is TRBJ1-6, with TRBD1 matching 7 bases. Losses at the gene ends were 0 bases for V and 9 bases for J; bases not matched to a gene: 8. Germline V gene lookup returns CDR1 LGHNA and CDR2 YNFKEQ. The CDR3 consists of 16 residues. This CDR3 reads CASSQDWDSWSSPLHF. In DNA form, the CDR3 reads TGTGCCAGCAGCCAAGATTGGGACAGTTGGAGTTCACCCCTCCACTTT.

In DNA, the CDR3 is TGTGCCAGCAGCGGACTAGCGGAATACAATGAGCAGTTCTTC. This codes for CASSGLAEYNEQFF. This rearrangement joins TRBV11-2 to TRBJ2-1; TRBD2 matches at 10 bases. V lost 5 bases to trimming and J lost 4 bases; unmatched junction nucleotides: 2. From germline, CDR1 is SGHAT and CDR2 FQNNGV. CDR3 length: 14 amino acids.